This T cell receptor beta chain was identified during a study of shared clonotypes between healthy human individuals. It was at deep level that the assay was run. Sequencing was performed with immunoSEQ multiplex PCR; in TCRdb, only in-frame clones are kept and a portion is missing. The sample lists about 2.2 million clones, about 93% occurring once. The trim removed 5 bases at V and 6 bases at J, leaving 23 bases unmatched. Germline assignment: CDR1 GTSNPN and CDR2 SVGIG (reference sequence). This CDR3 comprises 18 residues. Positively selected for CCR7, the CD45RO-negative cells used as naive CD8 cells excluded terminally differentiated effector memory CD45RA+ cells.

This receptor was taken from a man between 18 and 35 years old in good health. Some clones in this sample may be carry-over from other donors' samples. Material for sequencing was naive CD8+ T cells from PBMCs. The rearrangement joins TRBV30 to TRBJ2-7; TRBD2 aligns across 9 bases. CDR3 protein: CAWGDRYTGTSPSREQYF. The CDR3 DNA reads TGTGCCTGGGGGGACAGATACACCGGGACTAGCCCTTCCCGCGAGCAGTACTTC.